This entry is about one TCR beta chain. Authors' processing steps: Estimates of nucleated cell counts were drawn from the amplification of reference gene primers. TCRdb's copy holds only in-frame clones and misses some; the assay was immunoSEQ multiplex PCR. V, J and clone size reflect that table, while D and trimming were determined from the DNA. The profile shows 30,000 to 45,000 clones, about 90% of them singletons. The sample originates from a study of blood T cell repertoires in COVID-19. Study in general: Samples representing acute and convalescent COVID-19 were sourced from the United States, Italy and Spain. T cells, B-cell-depleted T cells, or PBMCs supplied cDNA or gDNA.

The V segment lost 4 bases and the J segment 4 bases; nucleotides outside the gene matches: 10. Germline lookup yields CDR1 SGHNT and CDR2 YYREEE (reference sequence). This CDR3 region has 15 residues. Specimen: peripheral blood. The chain has TRBV5-4 and TRBJ2-7; 8 bases line up with TRBD1. This clonotype was sampled from a woman aged 70-85 years with active COVID-19. The DNA for the CDR3 is TGTGCCAGCAGCGGAAGTCTGACAGGGGAGTACGAGCAGTACTTC. It yields the protein CASSGSLTGEYEQYF.